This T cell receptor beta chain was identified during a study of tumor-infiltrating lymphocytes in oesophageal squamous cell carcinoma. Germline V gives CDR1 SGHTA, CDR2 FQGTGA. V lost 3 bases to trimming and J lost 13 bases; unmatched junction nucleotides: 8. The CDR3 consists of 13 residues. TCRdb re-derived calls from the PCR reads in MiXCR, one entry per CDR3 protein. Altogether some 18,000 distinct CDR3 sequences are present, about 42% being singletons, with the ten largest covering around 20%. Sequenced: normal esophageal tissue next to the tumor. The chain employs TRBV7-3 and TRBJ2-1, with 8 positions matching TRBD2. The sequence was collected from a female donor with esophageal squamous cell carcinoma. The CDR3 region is CASSFTGGETQFF. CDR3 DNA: TGTGCCAGCAGCTTTACCGGGGGGGAGACCCAGTTCTTC.